This TCR beta chain was profiled in a study of PD-L1 blockade in urothelial cancer. The time point is: peripheral blood 6 weeks after treatment start. The study collected 1 to 8 samples per patient, pretreatment and on-treatment. The CDR3 is made up of 14 amino acids. Trimming pared 6 bases from V and 4 bases from J, leaving 14 bases between. Germline V lookup: CDR1 SGHTA, CDR2 FQGNSA. Using immunoSEQ multiplex PCR, the repertoire was profiled, and TCRdb retains in-frame clones only, with some absent. Here the sample spans some 110,000 clones, approximately 90% being singletons. The sequence derives from a man in his sixties with urothelial cancer. Here the sequenced sample was PBMCs, taken around atezolizumab (anti-PD-L1) treatment. The chain is built from TRBV7-2 and TRBJ2-3; weak D call: TRBD1 (5 bases). The CDR3 sequence: CASRSGFSPDTQYF. DNA of the CDR3: TGTGCCAGCAGGTCAGGGTTTAGCCCAGATACGCAGTATTTT. The whole variable domain, filled in from reference TRBV7-2 and TRBJ2-3, reads GAGVSQSPSNKVTEKGKDVELRCDPISGHTALYWYRQSLGQGLEFLIYFQGNSAPDKSGLPSDRFSAERTGGSVSTLTIQRTQQEDSAVYLCASRSGFSPDTQYFGPGTRLTVL.